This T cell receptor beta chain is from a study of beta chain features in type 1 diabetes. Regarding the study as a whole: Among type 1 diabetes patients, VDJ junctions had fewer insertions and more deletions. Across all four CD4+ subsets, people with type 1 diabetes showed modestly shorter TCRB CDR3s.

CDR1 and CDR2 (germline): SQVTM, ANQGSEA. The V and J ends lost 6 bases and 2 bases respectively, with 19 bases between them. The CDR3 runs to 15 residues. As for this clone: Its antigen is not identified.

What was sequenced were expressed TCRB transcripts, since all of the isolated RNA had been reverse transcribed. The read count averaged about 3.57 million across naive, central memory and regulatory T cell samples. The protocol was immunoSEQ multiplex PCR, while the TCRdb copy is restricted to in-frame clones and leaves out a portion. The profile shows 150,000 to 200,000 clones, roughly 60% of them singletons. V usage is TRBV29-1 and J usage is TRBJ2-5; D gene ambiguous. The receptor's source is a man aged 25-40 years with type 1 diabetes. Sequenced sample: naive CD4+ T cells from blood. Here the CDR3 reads CSVTSGQAIQETQYF. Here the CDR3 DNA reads TGCAGCGTCACGTCCGGGCAGGCGATTCAAGAGACCCAGTACTTC. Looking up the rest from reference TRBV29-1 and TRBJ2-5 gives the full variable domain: SAVISQKPSRDICQRGTSLTIQCQVDSQVTMMFWYRQQPGQSLTLIATANQGSEATYESGFVIDKFPISRPNLTFSTLTVSNMSPEDSSIYLCSVTSGQAIQETQYFGPGTRLLVL.